Shown below are 9 T cell receptor beta chains from a single sample sequenced in a study of T cell repertoires in cytomegalovirus infection. One entry per CDR3 protein results from TCRdb running MiXCR on the reads. There are more than 650,000 distinct CDR3 sequences in the sample; approximately 34% occur only once, and 2.8% lies in the top ten. Sequenced sample: PBMCs. All receptors derive from a human donor in good health (CMV status not recorded). Some clones in this sample may be carry-over from other donors' samples.

This chain joins TRBV28 and TRBJ1-5; 10 nucleotides align to TRBD1. The germline V gene has CDR1 MDHEN and CDR2 SYDVKM. This CDR3 contains 17 residues. After removal of 5 bases from V and 3 bases from J, the junction contained 10 bases not matched to a gene. The CDR3 DNA reads as TGTGCCAGCAGTGCGACCGGGGGACAGGGGAACAATCAGCCCCAGCATTTT. This encodes CASSATGGQGNNQPQHF.

In its sample, this clonotype was seen many times. This rearrangement joins TRBV28 to TRBJ2-1; the D is unclear. Trimming stripped 2 bases from V and 4 bases from J, with 15 bases between. CDR1 and CDR2 (germline): MDHEN, SYDVKM. CDR3 size: 16 residues. The CDR3 protein is CASSLGVLAEYNEQFF. DNA of the CDR3: TGTGCCAGCAGTTTAGGGGTTCTGGCGGAATACAATGAGCAGTTCTTC.

This clonotype was seen ten or more times. The chain employs TRBV7-2 and TRBJ1-6, with a possible D match to TRBD1 (5 bases). The V end was cut by 2 bases, the J end by 9 bases, with 11 bases between. This CDR3 spans 14 amino acids. Germline V gene sequence: CDR1 SGHTA, CDR2 FQGNSA. CDR3 nucleotides: TGTGCCAGCAGCTTACGGCAGGGCCGTTCACCCCTCCACTTT. It codes for CASSLRQGRSPLHF.

This clonotype has only a few counts. V and J are TRBV12-3 or TRBV12-4 and TRBJ1-1; D gene ambiguous. Trimming took 5 bases from V and 0 from J, leaving 10 bases between them. This CDR3 contains 14 residues. CDR3 sequence (DNA): TGTGCCAGCAGTCCGCGGGCGATGAACACTGAAGCTTTCTTT. This translates into CASSPRAMNTEAFF.

This clonotype was picked up many times. The rearrangement joins TRBV7-2 to TRBJ2-7; the D gene is possibly TRBD2 (6 bases). V was cut by 1 base and J by 3 bases, with 13 bases left in between. Germline loops: CDR1 SGHTA, CDR2 FQGNSA. CDR3 length: 15 residues. The CDR3 nucleotides read TGTGCCAGCAGCTTAGTATCCGGGAGTAGCTACGAGCAGTACTTC. Protein sequence: CASSLVSGSSYEQYF.

The chain combines TRBV12-3 or TRBV12-4 with TRBJ2-5; no firm D call. V lost 3 bases to trimming and J lost 0 bases, with 11 bases between them. The CDR3 loop spans 15 amino acids. In nucleotides, the CDR3 is TGTGCCAGCAGTTTGAATCTCAGTAACCAAGAGACCCAGTACTTC. Its translation is CASSLNLSNQETQYF.

The J gene is TRBJ1-6, the V gene TRBV12-3 or TRBV12-4, with D unclear. The V gene lost 5 bases and the J gene lost 3 bases, with 14 bases spanning the gap. This CDR3 has 16 amino acids. CDR3 region: CASSGQDRFYNSPLHF. The CDR3 region has the DNA TGTGCCAGCAGTGGGCAGGATCGCTTCTATAATTCACCCCTCCACTTT.

V gene TRBV15 combines with J gene TRBJ1-1, with 7 bases aligning to TRBD1. The junction had 10 bases not matched to a gene; V was cut back by 3 bases and J by 6 bases. Per germline, CDR1 LNHNV and CDR2 YYDKDF (reference sequence). The CDR3 length is 15 residues. CDR3 nucleotides: TGTGCCACCAGCAGGGAAGACAGGGACGGCGCTGAAGCTTTCTTT. Residues: CATSREDRDGAEAFF.

This clonotype was recorded at least ten times. Mismatch with germline at one junction end may stem from a read error. The chain combines TRBV7-2 with TRBJ2-5; D not resolved. Looked up from germline, CDR1 is SGHTA and CDR2 is FQGNSA. The CDR3 runs 14 residues. The CDR3 sequence: CASSFQTRQATQYF. DNA of the CDR3: TGTGCCAGCAGCTTTCAGACTCGACAAGCGACCCAGTACTTC.